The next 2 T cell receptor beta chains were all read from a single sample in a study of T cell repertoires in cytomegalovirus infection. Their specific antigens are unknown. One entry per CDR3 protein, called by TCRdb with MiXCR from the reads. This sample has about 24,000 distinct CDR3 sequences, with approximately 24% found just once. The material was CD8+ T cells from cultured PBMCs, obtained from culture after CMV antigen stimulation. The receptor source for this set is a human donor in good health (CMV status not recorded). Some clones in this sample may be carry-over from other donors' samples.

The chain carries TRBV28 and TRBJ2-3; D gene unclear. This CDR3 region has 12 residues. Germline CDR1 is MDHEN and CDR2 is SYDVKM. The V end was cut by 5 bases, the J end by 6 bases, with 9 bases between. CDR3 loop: CASSPEPDTQYF. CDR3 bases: TGTGCCAGCAGTCCGGAACCGGATACGCAGTATTTT.

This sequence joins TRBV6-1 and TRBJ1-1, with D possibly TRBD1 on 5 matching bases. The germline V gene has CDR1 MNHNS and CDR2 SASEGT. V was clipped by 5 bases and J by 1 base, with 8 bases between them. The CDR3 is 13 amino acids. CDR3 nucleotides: TGTGCCAGCAGTTCGACAGCGAACACTGAAGCTTTCTTT. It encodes CASSSTANTEAFF.